This paragraph reports one T cell receptor beta chain. Its antigen remains unidentified. This specimen comes from a study of T cell clonotyping in hematopoietic cell transplantation. Study-level results: Cells were unsorted, so CD4 and CD8 contributions were not separated.

In germline, CDR1 is MNHEY, CDR2 SVGAGI. This CDR3 comprises 13 residues. Trimming pared 4 bases from V and 0 bases from J, leaving 6 bases between. This sample's time point: recipient sample about 28 days before transplant, after cytoreduction. Recipients were bled about 28 days pretransplant and at posttransplant days 30, 100, 180. Here immunoSEQ multiplex PCR was the method, and the copy in TCRdb shows in-frame clones only, minus some. The profile shows some 76,000 clones, about 96% of them singletons. Sequenced material: peripheral blood mononuclear cells, taken before stem cell transplant. The chain carries TRBV6-5 and TRBJ2-5; D not certain. The sequence derives from a woman aged 45-60 years with acute myeloid leukemia. Some clones in this sample may be carry-over from other donors' samples. CDR3 DNA sequence: TGTGCCAGCAGTTCAGAGTACCAAGAGACCCAGTACTTC. Translated: CASSSEYQETQYF.